Listed here are 22 T cell receptor beta chains from one sample, sequenced in a study of regulatory T cells in long-lasting Graves disease. Construction of the TCR beta libraries employed iRepertoire HTBI primers in conjunction with Arm-PCR of CDR3 regions. TCRdb re-derived calls from the multiplex PCR reads in MiXCR, one entry per CDR3 protein. The sample carries about 400,000 distinct CDR3 sequences, around 20% recorded once. Documented time point: persistent/refractory GD, antithyroid drugs over 5 years with positive TRAb. PBMC-extracted RNA yielded the TCR library. The sample consisted of peripheral blood mononuclear cells (PBMCs), taken when the disease was refractory, from a patient treated with antithyroid drugs. The receptors stem from a female donor with Graves disease.

This clonotype was seen a handful of times. The junction and the germline gene differ at one end; a read error may be behind it. The chain uses TRBV15 and TRBJ2-2, with 9 bases that match TRBD2. Germline V lookup: CDR1 LNHNV, CDR2 YYDKDF (reference sequence). The CDR3 is made up of 16 amino acids. Here the CDR3 DNA reads TGTGTCACCAGCAGAGATAGCGGGAGTGGCACCGGGGAGCTGTTTTTT. The encoded protein is CVTSRDSGSGTGELFF.

In its sample, this clonotype was seen many times. The CDR3 loop is CASGQWEGSEAFF. CDR3 coding DNA: TGTGCCAGTGGACAGTGGGAGGGTTCCGAAGCTTTCTTT. The rearrangement links TRBV6-2 or TRBV6-3 to TRBJ1-1; possibly TRBD1 for D (6 bases). Trimming left V 9 bases short and J 8 bases short, with 19 bases between. Germline CDR1 reads MNHEY; CDR2 reads SVGEGT. This CDR3 has 13 residues.

This clonotype was counted at least ten times. CDR3 nucleotide sequence: TGTGCCAGCAGTGCCGGGACTAGCGGGCTTTGGGAGCAGTACTTC. Protein sequence: CASSAGTSGLWEQYF. This chain joins TRBV2 and TRBJ2-7; the match to TRBD2 covers 12 bases. Losses at the gene ends were 4 bases for V and 7 bases for J; bases not matched to a gene: 8. The CDR3 contains 15 residues. Germline V gives CDR1 SNHLY, CDR2 FYNNEI.

The sample holds many counts of this clonotype. V usage is TRBV28 and J usage is TRBJ1-5; unclear D gene. CDR1 is MDHEN and CDR2 is SYDVKM in the germline V gene. This CDR3 has 14 amino acids. Deletions cut 6 bases from V and 0 bases from J, with 9 bases between. CDR3: CASSFQYSNQPQHF. The CDR3 coding sequence is TGTGCCAGCAGCTTCCAATATAGCAATCAGCCCCAGCATTTT.

This clonotype came up many times. The chain uses TRBV30 and TRBJ2-2; no reliable D call. Trimming left V 0 bases short and J 6 bases short, with 2 bases between. CDR3 length: 11 amino acids. Germline V gives CDR1 GTSNPN, CDR2 SVGIG (reference sequence). CDR3 bases: TGTGCCTGGAGTGTATCCGGGGAGCTGTTTTTT. Amino acids: CAWSVSGELFF.

V and J are TRBV19 and TRBJ1-2; possible D gene TRBD1, 6 bases. Germline assignment: CDR1 LNHDA and CDR2 SQIVND (reference sequence). V shed 7 bases and J shed 8 bases, with 14 bases lying between them. The CDR3 totals 12 residues. The CDR3 coding sequence is TGTGCCAGTACCACAGGGAGCGGAGGCTACACCTTC. This gives the protein CASTTGSGGYTF.

J is TRBJ2-1 and V is TRBV20-1; D call uncertain. Germline CDR1 and CDR2: DFQATT and SNEGSKA (reference sequence). The CDR3 runs 14 residues. V was shortened by 4 bases and J by 0 bases, with 10 bases between the two germline ends. The CDR3 sequence: CSAKDPSSYNEQFF. The CDR3 DNA follows: TGCAGTGCTAAGGACCCAAGCTCCTACAATGAGCAGTTCTTC.

This clonotype occurred many times. The chain joins TRBV2 to TRBJ1-2; no clear D gene. CDR1 and CDR2 (germline): SNHLY, FYNNEI. The CDR3 sequence is 13 residues long. V was clipped by 6 bases and J by 7 bases, with 15 bases between them. In DNA, the CDR3 is TGTGCCAGCAGAGCGGCCTATTGGCGTGGCTACACCTTC. It codes for CASRAAYWRGYTF.

This clonotype appeared a few times. The chain is built from TRBV20-1 and TRBJ1-1; no reliable D call. In germline, CDR1 is DFQATT, CDR2 SNEGSKA (reference sequence). CDR3 length: 13 residues. The ends were cut back, 4 bases at V and 1 base at J, with 10 bases in the middle. For the CDR3, the DNA is TGCAGTGCTAATGCACGGTCGAACACTGAAGCTTTCTTT. This sequence encodes CSANARSNTEAFF.

This clonotype was recorded at least ten times. The chain couples TRBV27 to TRBJ1-2; 7 positions agree with TRBD1. Germline V CDR1 and CDR2: MNHEY, SMNVEV (reference sequence). CDR3 size: 16 residues. CDR3 nucleotide sequence: TGTCCCCCCTTCATTTTCGGGACAGAAAAAAACTATGGCTACACCTTC. Encoded protein: CPPFIFGTEKNYGYTF.

This clonotype was seen repeatedly, ten times or more. The chain joins TRBV10-3 to TRBJ1-1; D ambiguous. Trimming removed 8 bases at V and 1 base at J, with 11 bases between. There are 13 residues in the CDR3. Germline lookup yields CDR1 ENHRY and CDR2 SYGVKD. For the CDR3, the DNA is TGTGCCATCTCTGGCAGAGAGAACACTGAAGCTTTCTTT. Its protein product is CAISGRENTEAFF.

The chain joins TRBV5-1 to TRBJ2-3, with D perhaps TRBD2 (6 bases). Germline V gene data show CDR1 as SGHRS and CDR2 as YFSETQ. This CDR3 comprises 15 residues. The germline V and J ends were trimmed by 0 bases and 1 base, with 9 bases remaining between them. DNA for the CDR3: TGCGCCAGCAGCTTGGAGGCTAGCGGCACAGATACGCAGTATTTT. As protein: CASSLEASGTDTQYF.

This clonotype was counted many times. The chain combines TRBV6-1 with TRBJ1-2; D call uncertain. The CDR3 totals 17 residues. V was cut by 6 bases and J by 0 bases, with 20 bases left in between. Germline V gives CDR1 MNHNS, CDR2 SASEGT. This CDR3 reads CASSPQDGTKTNYGYTF. The CDR3 region has the DNA TGTGCCAGCAGCCCCCAGGACGGAACCAAAACTAACTATGGCTACACCTTC.

This clonotype was seen a few times. The rearrangement uses TRBV11-2 and TRBJ2-1; D unclear. Per germline, CDR1 SGHAT and CDR2 FQNNGV. The germline V and J ends were trimmed by 3 bases and 4 bases, with 7 bases remaining between them. The CDR3 extends over 13 amino acids. The CDR3 coding sequence is TGTGCCAGCAGCTTCTCGCATTACAATGAGCAGTTCTTC. Residues: CASSFSHYNEQFF.

The genes are TRBV5-1 and TRBJ1-2; D not certain. With 0 bases removed from V and 2 bases from J, the gap between germline ends came to 11 bases. The germline V gene has CDR1 SGHRS and CDR2 YFSETQ. CDR3 length: 15 amino acids. In nucleotides, the CDR3 is TGCGCCAGCAGCTTGGCCGGGGTCAGCAACTATGGCTACACCTTC. Its translation is CASSLAGVSNYGYTF.

The chain links TRBV19 to TRBJ1-1; 8 bases are shared with TRBD1. Trimming took 6 bases from V and 4 from J; bases not matched to a gene: 7. This CDR3 comprises 14 residues. Germline values: CDR1 LNHDA, CDR2 SQIVND (reference sequence). CDR3 in amino acids: CASRRGTGGTEAFF. The CDR3 nucleotides are TGTGCCAGTAGGCGAGGGACAGGAGGCACTGAAGCTTTCTTT.

This chain joins TRBV7-8 and TRBJ1-5; D gene unclear. The CDR3 sequence is 16 residues long. Per the germline V gene, CDR1 is SGHVS and CDR2 is FQNEAQ. Between the trimmed V and J ends, which lost 5 bases and 4 bases, there was a span of 18 bases. CDR3 loop: CASSQERRWENQPQHF. DNA for the CDR3: TGTGCCAGCAGCCAAGAAAGACGATGGGAGAATCAGCCCCAGCATTTT.

The chain combines TRBV29-1 with TRBJ2-1; no firm D call. The V gene lost 6 bases and the J gene lost 3 bases, with 15 bases spanning the gap. From germline, CDR1 is SQVTM and CDR2 ANQGSEA. The CDR3 has 14 residues. In DNA, the CDR3 is TGCAGCGTCCCCGCCCCTAGACGCTACAATGAGCAGTTCTTC. Encoded protein: CSVPAPRRYNEQFF.

Ten or more counts support this clonotype. The V and J genes are TRBV11-2 and TRBJ2-7; 9 bases fit TRBD1. The CDR3 has 16 amino acids. V was clipped by 6 bases and J by 7 bases; unmatched bases: 16. CDR1 is SGHAT, CDR2 FQNNGV, per germline. CDR3 region: CASSWGTGRTGSEQYF. Here the CDR3 DNA reads TGTGCCAGCAGTTGGGGGACAGGGCGCACAGGATCGGAGCAGTACTTC.

This clonotype has more than one count but fewer than ten. The chain has TRBV20-1 and TRBJ2-5; perhaps TRBD2 as D (6 bases). CDR3 length: 14 residues. Germline CDR1 and CDR2: DFQATT and SNEGSKA (reference sequence). V was clipped by 2 bases and J by 4 bases, with 14 bases between them. CDR3 protein: CSARKTGGGETQYF. In nucleotides, the CDR3 is TGCAGTGCTAGAAAAACCGGGGGAGGAGAGACCCAGTACTTC.

This clonotype was seen at least ten times. The chain has TRBV20-1 and TRBJ2-7; D is unresolved. The germline V and J ends were trimmed by 3 bases and 4 bases, with 13 bases remaining between them. Looked up from germline, CDR1 is DFQATT and CDR2 is SNEGSKA (reference sequence). The CDR3 runs 13 residues. The CDR3 here is CSASSRLMYEQYF. Written as DNA, the CDR3 is TGCAGTGCTAGTAGTCGGTTAATGTACGAGCAGTACTTC.

In this sample, this clonotype turned up many times. The V and J genes are TRBV4-3 and TRBJ2-1; possible D gene TRBD1, 6 bases. This CDR3 has 14 residues. V lost 0 bases and J 6 bases, leaving 9 bases between the germline ends. The V gene's germline CDR1 is LGHNA and CDR2 YSLEER. In nucleotides, the CDR3 is TGCGCCAGCAGCCAAGATGGGGGCAGCAATGAGCAGTTCTTC. Translating gives CASSQDGGSNEQFF.